Below, 23 T cell receptor beta chains from the same sample are listed, as sequenced in a study of T cells in Graves' hyperthyroidism and ophthalmopathy. RNA transcripts provided the source from which TCR beta CDR3 regions were amplified. The primer set for the first-round RT-PCR of the TCR CDR3 was HTBI. TCRdb re-called the multiplex PCR reads with MiXCR, one entry per CDR3 protein. In the table there are a few hundred thousand distinct CDR3 sequences, less than 20% of which are singletons. Input material: blood. These receptor sequences come from a woman under 40 with Graves' hyperthyroidism.

This clonotype was seen only a few times. The V call is TRBV14, the J call TRBJ2-2; D is uncertain. Trimming removed 2 bases at V and 4 bases at J, with 11 bases between. The CDR3 runs 15 residues. The germline CDR1 and CDR2 sequences are SGHDN and FVKESK. The CDR3 loop reads CASSQNRAGTGELFF. As DNA, the CDR3 is TGTGCCAGCAGCCAAAACCGGGCTGGCACCGGGGAGCTGTTTTTT.

Comments on this clonotype: A much larger clone differs from this one at a single base, so this may be a read error. The chain links TRBV5-5 to TRBJ2-7; D uncertain. The CDR3 totals 15 residues. Germline V gene sequence: CDR1 SGHKS, CDR2 YYEKEE (reference sequence). Trimming cost V 4 bases and J 3 bases, with 17 bases left between them. CDR3 nucleotide sequence: TGTGCCAGCAGCCTTTTGACGGTAGAGGACTACGAGCAGTACTTC. The encoded protein is CASSLLTVEDYEQYF.

The CDR3 DNA sequence: TGCGCCAGCAGGGAGCGGGGGTACAATGAGCAGTTCTTC. It translates to CASRERGYNEQFF. The chain employs TRBV5-1 and TRBJ2-1, with 8 bases aligning to TRBD2. The CDR3 is 13 amino acids. V dropped 5 bases and J dropped 4; count of bases not matched to a gene: 2. Germline V gene data show CDR1 as SGHRS and CDR2 as YFSETQ. Combining the CDR3 with reference TRBV5-1 and TRBJ2-1 gives the whole variable domain KAGVTQTPRYLIKTRGQQVTLSCSPISGHRSVSWYQQTPGQGLQFLFEYFSETQRNKGNFPGRFSGRQFSNSRSEMNVSTLELGDSALYLCASRERGYNEQFFGPGTRLTVL.

This clonotype was seen repeatedly, ten times or more. This chain connects TRBV27 to TRBJ1-2; 8 bases are a match to TRBD1. This CDR3 has 14 residues. Germline V CDR1 and CDR2: MNHEY, SMNVEV (reference sequence). Losses at the gene ends were 0 bases for V and 7 bases for J; bases not matched to a gene: 4. The CDR3 reads CASSLSRQGLGYTF. CDR3 coding DNA: TGTGCCAGCAGTTTATCGAGACAGGGGCTTGGCTACACCTTC.

This clonotype was recorded at least ten times. The chain is built from TRBV12-3 or TRBV12-4 and TRBJ2-6; D ambiguous. V shed 7 bases and J shed 5 bases, with 15 bases lying between them. The CDR3 spans 15 residues. The CDR3 reads CASTLDSARANVLTF. In DNA form, the CDR3 reads TGTGCCAGCACCCTAGACTCGGCGCGGGCCAACGTCCTGACTTTC.

This clonotype has a count of ten or more. The V call is TRBV20-1, the J call TRBJ2-7; 8 bases agree with TRBD1. The ends lost 6 bases at V and 2 bases at J; junction bases unmatched: 9. There are 14 residues in the CDR3. Germline CDR1 and CDR2: DFQATT and SNEGSKA (reference sequence). CDR3 coding DNA: TGCAGTGCCAAAGGACAGGGTCCACCCTACGAGCAGTACTTC. Protein: CSAKGQGPPYEQYF.

This clonotype was found many times. The chain joins TRBV6-1 to TRBJ2-7; TRBD2 might be the D (5 bases). Germline V CDR1 and CDR2: MNHNS, SASEGT. The V and J ends lost 2 bases and 2 bases respectively, with 22 bases between them. The CDR3 covers 18 residues. The CDR3 sequence is CASSESRGLYSRTYEQYF. CDR3 sequence (DNA): TGTGCCAGCAGTGAATCTCGAGGGCTTTACAGTCGTACCTACGAGCAGTACTTC.

This clonotype has a single count. A much larger clone is a single base away; this may be a read error. This chain connects TRBV5-5 to TRBJ1-2; D is unresolved. Germline CDR1 reads SGHKS; CDR2 reads YYEKEE (reference sequence). The CDR3 contains 12 residues. Here the CDR3 reads CASTDTFGGCTF. The CDR3 nucleotides read TGTGCCAGTACTGACACCTTCGGAGGCTGCACCTTC.

This clonotype was detected ten times or more. This chain uses TRBV7-2 with TRBJ2-1; 10 positions match TRBD1. The CDR3 is 15 residues long. Germline values: CDR1 SGHTA, CDR2 FQGNSA. V lost 4 bases, J lost 6 bases, and 6 bases stayed unmatched. The CDR3 sequence is CASSSGTGDPNEQFF. The CDR3 region has the DNA TGTGCCAGCAGCTCCGGGACAGGGGATCCCAATGAGCAGTTCTTC.

This clonotype was recorded a few times. V usage is TRBV30 and J usage is TRBJ2-6; a possible D gene is TRBD2 (6 bases). V lost 6 bases to trimming and J lost 0 bases, with 15 bases between them. The CDR3 runs to 16 residues. In germline, CDR1 is GTSNPN, CDR2 SVGIG (reference sequence). CDR3 bases: TGTGCCTGTTCTACCGGGACTTTCTCTGGGGCCAACGTCCTGACTTTC. This sequence encodes CACSTGTFSGANVLTF.

This clonotype was seen repeatedly, ten times or more. The gene calls are TRBV6-1 and TRBJ2-7, with 8 bases fitting TRBD1. The CDR3 extends over 15 amino acids. Germline V CDR1 and CDR2: MNHNS, SASEGT. The ends lost 5 bases at V and 1 base at J; junction bases unmatched: 7. CDR3 region: CASSHRGEVSYEQYF. In DNA, the CDR3 is TGTGCCAGCAGTCACAGGGGGGAGGTATCCTACGAGCAGTACTTC.

This clonotype has only a few counts. The chain has TRBV5-1 and TRBJ2-3; 10 nucleotides agree with TRBD1. Germline V gives CDR1 SGHRS, CDR2 YFSETQ. The CDR3 contains 17 residues. V shed 4 bases, J shed 6 bases, and the junction held 14 bases outside the gene matches. This chain's CDR3 is CASSPPRRDRGFDTQYF. DNA for the CDR3: TGCGCCAGCAGCCCCCCCCGTCGGGACAGGGGTTTTGATACGCAGTATTTT. The full variable domain, rest sourced from reference TRBV5-1 and TRBJ2-3, is KAGVTQTPRYLIKTRGQQVTLSCSPISGHRSVSWYQQTPGQGLQFLFEYFSETQRNKGNFPGRFSGRQFSNSRSEMNVSTLELGDSALYLCASSPPRRDRGFDTQYFGPGTRLTVL.

The chain joins TRBV30 to TRBJ2-7; D is perhaps TRBD2 (5 bases). Germline V lookup: CDR1 GTSNPN, CDR2 SVGIG (reference sequence). The V end was cut by 4 bases, the J end by 0 bases, with 10 bases between. The CDR3 is made up of 13 amino acids. This CDR3 reads CAWTRGFSYEQYF. Here the CDR3 DNA reads TGTGCCTGGACAAGAGGGTTCTCCTACGAGCAGTACTTC.

The J gene is TRBJ1-5, the V gene TRBV10-3; 9 bases line up with TRBD1. V lost 11 bases to trimming and J lost 5 bases; unmatched junction nucleotides: 16. Germline V gives CDR1 ENHRY, CDR2 SYGVKD. The CDR3 is 16 residues long. CDR3 region: CASGDRAGVDDQPQHF. The CDR3 DNA reads as TGTGCCTCCGGGGACAGGGCGGGAGTCGACGATCAGCCCCAGCATTTT.

V and J are TRBV9 and TRBJ2-1, with 7 bases aligning to TRBD2. CDR1 is SGDLS and CDR2 is YYNGEE in the germline V gene. The CDR3 has 17 amino acids. J gave up 4 bases and V 0 bases, and 10 bases lay outside the gene matches. CDR3 nucleotides: TGTGCCAGCAGCGTAGGGTTGAGTCTAGCGGAATACAATGAGCAGTTCTTC. Encoded protein: CASSVGLSLAEYNEQFF.

This clonotype was observed many times. CDR3 DNA: TGCAGTGCTAGCAGGGGACTAGCGGCCTACGAGCAGTACTTC. Its protein product is CSASRGLAAYEQYF. This rearrangement joins TRBV20-1 to TRBJ2-7, with 11 positions matching TRBD2. Germline CDR1 is DFQATT and CDR2 is SNEGSKA (reference sequence). This CDR3 has 14 residues. V was pared by 3 bases and J by 2 bases, with 3 bases of the junction left unmatched.

In its sample, this clonotype was seen many times. This chain links TRBV28 with TRBJ2-3, with TRBD1 matching over 7 bases. This CDR3 has 14 amino acids. Germline CDR1 is MDHEN and CDR2 is SYDVKM. V shed 6 bases, J shed 2 bases, and the junction held 5 bases outside the gene matches. CDR3 sequence: CASRKQGHTDTQYF. DNA of the CDR3: TGTGCCAGCAGAAAACAGGGGCACACAGATACGCAGTATTTT.

A few counts support this clonotype. The chain has TRBV19 and TRBJ1-3; tentatively, D is TRBD1 (5 bases). CDR1 and CDR2 (germline): LNHDA, SQIVND (reference sequence). Trimming left V 5 bases short and J 0 bases short, with 14 bases between. The CDR3 loop spans 16 amino acids. The CDR3 sequence: CASSSRTFNSGNTIYF. In DNA, the CDR3 is TGTGCCAGTAGTTCACGGACATTCAACTCTGGAAACACCATATATTTT. The entire variable domain, with the rest obtained from reference TRBV19 and TRBJ1-3, is as follows: DGGITQSPKYLFRKEGQNVTLSCEQNLNHDAMYWYRQDPGQGLRLIYYSQIVNDFQKGDIAEGYSVSREKKESFPLTVTSAQKNPTAFYLCASSSRTFNSGNTIYFGEGSWLTVV.

There are a few counts of this clonotype. The chain is built from TRBV4-1 and TRBJ1-1; a possible D gene is TRBD1 (6 bases). Germline V gene sequence: CDR1 MGHRA, CDR2 YSYEKL. Trimming stripped 2 bases from V and 1 base from J, with 23 bases between. This CDR3 has 19 residues. The CDR3: CASSQPGAAGGGSNTEAFF. The DNA for the CDR3 is TGCGCCAGCAGCCAACCTGGGGCGGCCGGGGGCGGGTCGAACACTGAAGCTTTCTTT.

This clonotype has at least ten counts. This chain joins TRBV5-1 and TRBJ2-3, with TRBD2 matching over 16 bases. Germline assignment: CDR1 SGHRS and CDR2 YFSETQ. V was clipped by 1 base and J by 4 bases; unmatched bases: 3. This CDR3 is 17 amino acids long. CDR3: CASSLTGTSGRADTQYF. The CDR3 nucleotides are TGCGCCAGCAGCTTGACCGGGACTAGCGGGAGGGCAGATACGCAGTATTTT.

In this sample, this clonotype turned up a few times. A much larger clone lies a single base off, so this may be a read error. The J gene is TRBJ2-1, the V gene TRBV6-6, with D perhaps matching TRBD1 (5 bases). The J call may be in error: the DNA end matches TRBJ2-7 better. The V gene's germline CDR1 is MNHNY and CDR2 SVGAGI (reference sequence). The CDR3 runs 15 residues. CDR3 residues: CASSYVGRVDNEQYF. The CDR3 nucleotides read TGTGCCAGCAGTTACGTGGGCAGGGTGGACAATGAGCAGTACTTC.

The chain uses TRBV11-2 and TRBJ1-1; D gene ambiguous. Germline V CDR1 and CDR2: SGHAT, FQNNGV. CDR3 length: 16 amino acids. Trimming shortened V by 6 bases and J by 2 bases, and 19 bases separated the two germline ends. The CDR3 is CASRLIGSHLNTEAFF. The DNA for the CDR3 is TGTGCCAGCAGGCTAATAGGGTCCCACTTAAACACTGAAGCTTTCTTT.

This clonotype has a count of ten or more. V is TRBV6-1 and J is TRBJ1-1; 7 bases are shared with TRBD1. Germline CDR1 MNHNS, CDR2 SASEGT. V gave up 0 bases and J gave up 5 bases; unmatched junction bases: 6. The CDR3 extends over 15 amino acids. CDR3 amino acids: CASSEATGLGTEAFF. The CDR3, as DNA: TGTGCCAGCAGTGAAGCGACAGGGCTCGGGACTGAAGCTTTCTTT.